A single T cell receptor (beta chain) is shown here with its context. Profiled with immunoSEQ multiplex PCR; TCRdb holds only in-frame clones, not every one. This table holds some 450,000 clones, approximately 90% found once. Looked up from germline, CDR1 is SGDLS and CDR2 is YYNGEE. Deletions cut 3 bases from V and 3 bases from J, with 10 bases between. This CDR3 comprises 13 residues. The sample comes from a study of blood T cell repertoires in COVID-19. Whole-study context: The cDNA or gDNA used as material had been derived from T cells, B-cell-depleted T cells, or PBMCs.

The clonotype comes from a man younger than 35 with COVID-19, enrolled during active disease. Sequencing was carried out using peripheral blood. The chain combines TRBV9 with TRBJ2-7; weak D call: TRBD1 (6 bases). CDR3 nucleotides: TGTGCCAGCAGCGCCCAGGGGAGCTACGAGCAGTACTTC. It yields the protein CASSAQGSYEQYF.